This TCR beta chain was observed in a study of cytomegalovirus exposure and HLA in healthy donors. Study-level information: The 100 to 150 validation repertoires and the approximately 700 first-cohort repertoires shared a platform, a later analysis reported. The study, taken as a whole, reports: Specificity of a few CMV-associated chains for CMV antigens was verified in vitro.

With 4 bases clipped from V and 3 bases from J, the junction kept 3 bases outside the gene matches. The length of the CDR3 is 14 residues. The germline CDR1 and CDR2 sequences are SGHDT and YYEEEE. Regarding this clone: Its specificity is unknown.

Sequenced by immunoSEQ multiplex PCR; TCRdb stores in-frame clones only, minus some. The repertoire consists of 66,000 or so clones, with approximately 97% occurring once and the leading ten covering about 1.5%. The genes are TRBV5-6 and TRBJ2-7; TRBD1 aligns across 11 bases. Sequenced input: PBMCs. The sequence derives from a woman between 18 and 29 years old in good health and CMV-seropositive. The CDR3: CASSKDRGLYEQYF. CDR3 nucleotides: TGTGCCAGCAGCAAGGACAGGGGGCTCTACGAGCAGTACTTC.